The rows below give T cell receptor beta chains drawn from one sample of a study of T cells in Graves' hyperthyroidism and ophthalmopathy. TCRdb re-analysed the multiplex PCR reads in MiXCR, keeping a single row per CDR3 protein. Here the sample spans some 360,000 distinct CDR3 sequences, more than 11% being singletons. The sequenced material came from blood. These receptors originate from a woman aged 60-75 years with Graves' hyperthyroidism. Both conserved end residues are part of each CDR3. D genes are given only for firm matches. A row's size may be missing; if present it is once, few, many or a size class.

V,D,size,J,CDR3,DNA
TRBV18,TRBD1,many,TRBJ1-1,CASSPSTGGFTEAFF,TGTGCCAGCTCACCAAGTACAGGGGGCTTTACTGAAGCTTTCTTT
TRBV20-1,NA,NA,TRBJ1-2,CSARAVGQNYGYTF,TGCAGTGCTAGAGCCGTAGGGCAGAACTATGGCTACACCTTC
TRBV6-1,NA,many,TRBJ1-1,CASSRVWGLDTEAFF,TGTGCCAGCAGCCGGGTCTGGGGGTTGGACACTGAAGCTTTCTTT
TRBV7-3,NA,NA,TRBJ2-2,CASSSKGLSGELFF,TGTGCCAGCAGCTCCAAGGGACTCTCCGGGGAGCTGTTTTTT
TRBV7-9,NA,NA,TRBJ2-7,CASSLAPTASYEQYF,TGTGCCAGCAGCTTAGCCCCGACAGCCTCCTACGAGCAGTACTTC
TRBV18,TRBD1,many,TRBJ1-2,CASSPQQGAENGYTF,TGTGCCAGCTCACCCCAACAGGGGGCTGAAAATGGCTACACCTTC
TRBV12-5,TRBD1,many,TRBJ2-3,CASGLVRTTGSPQYF,TGTGCTAGTGGTTTGGTAAGAACGACAGGGAGTCCGCAGTATTTT
TRBV7-2,TRBD2,NA,TRBJ2-7,CASSWTSGGSYEQYF,TGTGCCAGCAGCTGGACTAGCGGGGGTTCCTACGAGCAGTACTTC
TRBV24-1,TRBD1,many,TRBJ2-3,CATSDATGAGDTQYF,TGTGCCACCAGTGATGCGACAGGGGCGGGAGATACGCAGTATTTT
TRBV7-9,NA,NA,TRBJ1-3,CASSLAGGGSGDTIYF,TGTGCCAGCAGCTTAGCGGGGGGAGGATCTGGAGACACCATATATTTT
TRBV11-3,NA,many,TRBJ1-2,CASSLDWPGRGNLHGYTF,TGTGCCAGCAGCTTAGATTGGCCGGGGAGAGGGAATTTGCATGGCTACACCTTC
TRBV12-5,TRBD2,many,TRBJ2-7,CASGAGTSGLGEQYF,TGTGCTAGTGGTGCGGGGACTAGCGGACTGGGGGAGCAGTACTTC
TRBV5-8,TRBD2,many,TRBJ2-2,CASSGLENTGELFF,TGTGCCAGCTCAGGACTAGAAAACACCGGGGAGCTGTTTTTT
TRBV14,NA,NA,TRBJ2-2,CASAKLAGSGTGELFF,TGTGCCAGCGCTAAGTTGGCGGGATCAGGCACCGGGGAGCTGTTTTTT
TRBV24-1,TRBD2,NA,TRBJ2-5,CATSPSSGPQETQYF,TGTGCCACCAGCCCCTCTAGCGGGCCCCAAGAGACCCAGTACTTC
TRBV2,NA,many,TRBJ2-1,CASSEQGGLNEQFF,TGTGCCAGCAGTGAACAGGGAGGCCTTAATGAGCAGTTCTTC
TRBV19,TRBD1,few,TRBJ2-3,CASSIGQGLRDTQYF,TGTGCCAGTAGTATAGGACAGGGTCTGAGGGATACGCAGTATTTT
TRBV2,NA,many,TRBJ1-1,CASSGTWESPEAFF,TGTGCCAGCAGTGGGACATGGGAGTCCCCTGAAGCTTTCTTT
TRBV11-2,NA,many,TRBJ2-7,CASSLYSSDEQYF,TGTGCCAGCAGCTTATATTCTTCCGACGAGCAGTACTTC
TRBV9,NA,NA,TRBJ2-5,CASSVGEVWGETQYF,TGTGCCAGCAGCGTAGGGGAGGTTTGGGGGGAGACCCAGTACTTC
TRBV19,TRBD2,NA,TRBJ2-1,CASSMAAGSGRAPYNEQFF,TGTGCCAGTAGTATGGCCGCGGGGAGCGGGAGGGCCCCCTACAATGAGCAGTTCTTC
TRBV6-1,NA,NA,TRBJ2-1,CASSDLATEQFF,TGTGCCAGCAGTGACTTAGCGACTGAGCAGTTCTTC
TRBV3-1,TRBD2,few,TRBJ2-2,CASSQARTSGNTGELFF,TGTGCCAGCAGCCAAGCGAGGACTAGCGGGAACACCGGGGAGCTGTTTTTT
TRBV11-2,NA,many,TRBJ1-2,CASSVENYGYTF,TGTGCCAGCAGCGTAGAAAACTATGGCTACACCTTC
TRBV7-9,NA,many,TRBJ1-2,CASSSSLGDGYTF,TGTGCCAGCAGTTCAAGCCTGGGAGATGGCTACACCTTC
TRBV29-1,NA,NA,TRBJ2-1,CSGKWIEQFF,TGCAGCGGGAAGTGGATTGAGCAGTTCTTC
TRBV19,NA,NA,TRBJ2-5,CASSNGRGETQYF,TGTGCCAGTAGTAACGGACGAGGAGAGACCCAGTACTTC
TRBV19,TRBD2,few,TRBJ2-1,CASSTLPSAGVVGQFF,TGTGCCAGTAGTACACTCCCCTCAGCGGGAGTCGTGGGGCAGTTCTTC
TRBV2,NA,many,TRBJ1-5,CASSEAEGDQPQHF,TGTGCCAGCAGTGAAGCGGAGGGGGATCAGCCCCAGCATTTT
TRBV29-1,NA,few,TRBJ1-1,CSFSKGTEAFF,TGCAGCTTCTCTAAGGGGACTGAAGCTTTCTTT
TRBV24-1,NA,many,TRBJ1-2,CATSDTGFYGYTF,TGTGCCACCAGTGATACAGGCTTCTATGGCTACACCTTC
TRBV5-1,NA,NA,TRBJ2-5,CASSFGQGKETQYF,TGCGCCAGCAGCTTTGGTCAGGGAAAAGAGACCCAGTACTTC
TRBV12-3/TRBV12-4,TRBD2,many,TRBJ2-1,CASTPGLAGGVGEQFF,TGTGCCAGCACCCCGGGACTAGCGGGAGGCGTAGGTGAGCAGTTCTTC
TRBV29-1,TRBD2,many,TRBJ2-1,CSVDSGMSQQFF,TGCAGCGTTGACAGCGGGATGTCACAACAGTTCTTC
TRBV29-1,NA,many,TRBJ1-1,CSGGRGTEAFF,TGCAGCGGGGGACGGGGGACTGAAGCTTTCTTT
TRBV4-1,NA,NA,TRBJ2-5,CASSQVGAEAEETQYF,TGCGCCAGCAGCCAAGTCGGAGCTGAGGCAGAGGAGACCCAGTACTTC
TRBV28,TRBD1,NA,TRBJ2-7,CASRSGQGAQSYEQYF,TGTGCCAGCAGATCGGGACAGGGGGCTCAGTCCTACGAGCAGTACTTC
TRBV5-1,NA,many,TRBJ2-2,CASSFPSTGELFF,TGCGCCAGCAGCTTTCCTAGCACCGGGGAGCTGTTTTTT
TRBV20-1,NA,NA,TRBJ2-5,CSASLLGSRARETQYF,TGCAGTGCTAGTTTACTCGGCAGCCGAGCGAGGGAGACCCAGTACTTC
TRBV2,NA,many,TRBJ2-5,CASSEGTETQYF,TGTGCCAGCAGTGAAGGGACTGAGACCCAGTACTTC
TRBV3-1,TRBD2,many,TRBJ2-5,CASSHNVVAGETQYF,TGTGCCAGCAGCCACAACGTGGTAGCGGGAGAGACCCAGTACTTC
TRBV6-1,TRBD2,NA,TRBJ2-1,CASRAGGPYNEQFF,TGTGCCAGCAGGGCGGGAGGGCCCTACAATGAGCAGTTCTTC
TRBV2,NA,many,TRBJ2-3,CASSVNSPSTDTQYF,TGTGCCAGCAGTGTAAACAGTCCTAGCACAGATACGCAGTATTTT
TRBV12-5,NA,many,TRBJ1-1,CASGLVPQYYTEAFF,TGTGCTAGTGGTTTGGTCCCACAGTACTACACTGAAGCTTTCTTT
TRBV3-1,NA,NA,TRBJ2-2,CASSLKPTGELFF,TGTGCCAGCAGCCTAAAGCCCACCGGGGAGCTGTTTTTT
TRBV7-8,TRBD2,few,TRBJ2-1,CASSSKKPTSGSSGEQFF,TGTGCCAGCAGCTCCAAAAAACCAACTAGCGGGAGTAGCGGTGAGCAGTTCTTC
TRBV6-1,TRBD1,many,TRBJ2-7,CASYPGTGVSYEQYF,TGTGCCAGCTACCCCGGGACAGGGGTTTCCTACGAGCAGTACTTC
TRBV10-3,TRBD2,many,TRBJ2-1,CAISEGLAVYNEQFF,TGTGCCATCAGTGAGGGACTAGCGGTTTACAATGAGCAGTTCTTC
TRBV6-1,TRBD2,many,TRBJ2-3,CASRSSSGSTDTQYF,TGTGCCAGCAGGTCCTCTAGCGGGAGCACAGATACGCAGTATTTT
TRBV6-6,TRBD2,many,TRBJ2-7,CASSYSFSGASYEQYF,TGTGCCAGCAGTTACTCGTTTAGCGGGGCTTCCTACGAGCAGTACTTC
TRBV4-1,NA,NA,TRBJ1-4,CASRGAGEKLFF,TGCGCCAGTCGAGGAGCGGGGGAAAAACTGTTTTTT
TRBV6-1,NA,many,TRBJ2-7,CASSRGPEGGVYEQYF,TGTGCCAGCAGTCGGGGTCCTGAGGGCGGTGTTTACGAGCAGTACTTC
TRBV29-1,TRBD2,many,TRBJ2-1,CSVEEGTSGSGHEQFF,TGCAGCGTTGAAGAAGGGACTAGCGGGAGTGGGCATGAGCAGTTCTTC
TRBV6-1,TRBD2,many,TRBJ2-3,CASSTELAGGPDTQYF,TGTGCCAGCAGTACCGAACTAGCGGGAGGGCCGGATACGCAGTATTTT
TRBV24-1,NA,few,TRBJ2-2,CATSGRIGTGELFF,TGTGCCACCAGTGGAAGGATAGGGACCGGGGAGCTGTTTTTT
TRBV3-1,TRBD1,many,TRBJ2-1,CASSHFRGQDYNEQFF,TGTGCCAGCAGCCACTTCAGGGGACAGGACTACAATGAGCAGTTCTTC